What follows is one T cell receptor (beta chain) and its context. CDR3 length: 15 residues. Germline V gene sequence: CDR1 MNHEY, CDR2 SVGAGI. The V segment lost 4 bases and the J segment 1 base; nucleotides outside the gene matches: 3. The data belong to a study of T cell changes during pregnancy in multiple sclerosis. Repertoires were generated with immunoSEQ multiplex PCR, while TCRdb's copy carries only in-frame clones and drops some. Of more than 55,000 clones listed, 90% to 95% are singletons. This material consisted of peripheral blood, taken in the first trimester of pregnancy. This TCR derives from a female donor with multiple sclerosis, enrolled in a pregnancy study. V gene TRBV6-5 combines with J gene TRBJ2-2; 7 bases match TRBD2. The CDR3 coding sequence is TGTGCCAGCAGTTCCAGCGGGATGAACACCGGGGAGCTGTTTTTT. Its translation: CASSSSGMNTGELFF.